This T cell receptor beta chain was found in a study of blood T cell repertoires in COVID-19. Measured with immunoSEQ multiplex PCR; TCRdb has only the in-frame clones, and not every one. The table shows around 270,000 clones, with roughly 86% occurring only once. In germline, CDR1 is ENHRY, CDR2 SYGVKD. CDR3 length equals 14 residues. With 2 bases removed from V and 2 bases from J, the gap between germline ends came to 10 bases. The gene calls are TRBV10-3 and TRBJ2-7; a weak D match, TRBD2 (5 bases). The source material was peripheral blood. The source of this sequence is a man aged 40-50 years who had recovered from COVID-19. The CDR3 reads CAISEGGLPYEQYF. CDR3 nucleotide sequence: TGTGCCATCAGTGAGGGCGGGCTCCCCTACGAGCAGTACTTC.